The 8 T cell receptor beta chains listed next were all sequenced from one sample in a study of T cells in Graves' hyperthyroidism and ophthalmopathy (dated by TCRdb to the late 2010s). Receptor amplification or capture employed multiplex PCR. The sample was run on an Illumina HiSeq 2000. The TCR beta CDR3 regions were amplified from RNA transcripts. The TCR CDR3 was subjected to a first round of RT-PCR using the HTBI primer set and the Qiagen OneStep RT-PCR kit. In TCRdb, the public reads were trimmed at Q25 with fastp and aligned with MiXCR, with productive beta chains retained. Every CDR3 protein is listed once, alongside the most common genes and DNA of its rows. The sample table lists about 350,000 distinct CDR3 sequences, about a sixth of them with a count of one. The biggest ten clones account for less than 20% of the sample. Sequences were obtained from blood. The receptors shown here come from a woman in her forties with Graves' ophthalmopathy.

This clonotype was counted at least ten times. The chain employs TRBV11-1 and TRBJ2-7; no reliable D call. Between the trimmed V and J ends, which lost 3 bases and 0 bases, there was a span of 9 bases. From germline, CDR1 is SGHAT and CDR2 FQDESV (reference sequence). The CDR3 loop spans 14 amino acids. CDR3 coding DNA: TGTGCCAGCAGCTTGCAGGTAAACTCCTACGAGCAGTACTTC. This encodes CASSLQVNSYEQYF.

This clonotype was picked up many times. The chain joins TRBV5-1 to TRBJ1-5, with D uncertain. Per the germline V gene, CDR1 is SGHRS and CDR2 is YFSETQ. The CDR3 is 14 residues long. Trimming took off 4 bases at V and 3 bases at J, with 11 bases between the two ends. CDR3 protein: CASSPDGLNQPQHF. CDR3 DNA sequence: TGCGCCAGCAGCCCCGACGGTCTCAATCAGCCCCAGCATTTT.

This clonotype was counted many times. The V and J genes are TRBV27 and TRBJ2-5; 10 positions match TRBD2. V shed 6 bases, J shed 5 bases, and the junction held 9 bases outside the gene matches. The germline V gene encodes CDR1 MNHEY and CDR2 SMNVEV (reference sequence). CDR3 length: 15 amino acids. The DNA of the CDR3 is TGTGCCAGCAGAAATAAGCGGGAGGGCTATGAGACCCAGTACTTC. It translates to CASRNKREGYETQYF.

This clonotype was seen repeatedly, ten times or more. The genes are TRBV12-3 or TRBV12-4 and TRBJ1-5; D unresolved. Between the trimmed V and J ends, which lost 6 bases and 1 base, there was a span of 4 bases. CDR3 length equals 12 residues. The CDR3 DNA reads TGTGCCAGCAGGCAGAGCAATCAGCCCCAGCATTTT. It translates to CASRQSNQPQHF.

For this clonotype: The junction shows a germline mismatch at one end, possibly a read error. The CDR3 coding sequence is TGTGCCAGCAGTTTATCGGTGGCAGGGGTCCGGGGTGGGTATGGCTACAGCTTC. Translating it yields CASSLSVAGVRGGYGYSF. The V and J genes are TRBV27 and TRBJ1-2; a weak D match, TRBD1 (6 bases). Germline V gives CDR1 MNHEY, CDR2 SMNVEV (reference sequence). This CDR3 spans 18 amino acids.

The rearrangement uses TRBV28 and TRBJ1-1; no reliable D call. Trimming removed 3 bases from V and 0 bases from J, with 8 bases in between. CDR1 is MDHEN and CDR2 is SYDVKM in the germline V gene. This CDR3 is 14 amino acids long. CDR3 loop: CASSFPDLNTEAFF. In DNA form, the CDR3 reads TGTGCCAGCAGTTTTCCAGACTTGAACACTGAAGCTTTCTTT.

The gene calls are TRBV11-2 and TRBJ1-2; the D is unclear. This CDR3 is 20 amino acids long. Germline V CDR1 and CDR2: SGHAT, FQNNGV. Trimming took 0 bases from V and 7 from J, leaving 30 bases between them. The CDR3 sequence: CASSLDERKEPGGYSGGYTF. CDR3 in DNA: TGTGCCAGCAGCTTAGACGAACGGAAAGAACCGGGTGGTTATTCTGGTGGCTACACCTTC.

This clonotype was counted many times. The gene calls are TRBV19 and TRBJ2-7; D call uncertain. Trimming took 6 bases from V and 1 from J, leaving 10 bases between them. This CDR3 is 13 amino acids long. The germline CDR1 and CDR2 sequences are LNHDA and SQIVND (reference sequence). This chain's CDR3 is CASSMDESYEQYF. DNA of the CDR3: TGTGCCAGTAGCATGGACGAATCCTACGAGCAGTACTTC.